These 9 T cell receptor beta chains came from one sample sequenced in a study of breast tumors, draining lymph nodes, adjacent tissues. MiXCR, run by TCRdb on the multiplex PCR reads, gives a single entry per CDR3 protein. This sample has about 180,000 distinct CDR3 sequences, with 25% to 40% found just once. The lymph nodes were axillary draining lymph nodes from breast cancer patients. The sequencing sample was made of axillary lymph node tissue. The source is a female donor with breast cancer. Some clones in this sample may be carry-over from other donors' samples.

The rearrangement joins TRBV5-4 to TRBJ1-2; D is unclear. Trimming stripped 0 bases from V and 4 bases from J, with 10 bases between. The V gene's germline CDR1 is SGHNT and CDR2 YYREEE (reference sequence). CDR3 length: 14 residues. CDR3 sequence reads: CASSLGWGSYGYTF. In DNA, the CDR3 is TGTGCCAGCAGCTTGGGATGGGGATCCTATGGCTACACCTTC.

The gene calls are TRBV5-6 and TRBJ2-1; maybe TRBD2 (5 bases). The CDR3 consists of 15 residues. Germline V CDR1 and CDR2: SGHDT, YYEEEE. Trimming stripped 0 bases from V and 6 bases from J, with 13 bases between. The CDR3 bases are TGTGCCAGCAGCTTGGATACGGCGGGCATCAATGAGCAGTTCTTC. This sequence encodes CASSLDTAGINEQFF.

For this clonotype: This may be a read error: a much more frequent sequence differs by one nucleotide. This chain joins TRBV7-9 and TRBJ2-1; TRBD2 matches 9 bases. CDR1 and CDR2 from the germline V gene are SEHNR and FQNEAQ (reference sequence). V shed 1 base, J shed 10 bases, and the junction held 8 bases outside the gene matches. The CDR3 covers 15 residues. DNA for the CDR3: TGTGCCAGCAGCTTAGATAGCGGGAGACGCCGGGAGCAGTTCTTC. This gives the protein CASSLDSGRRREQFF.

Many counts were recorded for this clonotype. V and J are TRBV4-1 and TRBJ2-3; 14 bases map to TRBD2. The CDR3 loop spans 19 amino acids. CDR1 and CDR2 from the germline V gene are MGHRA and YSYEKL. Losses at the gene ends were 4 bases for V and 6 bases for J; bases not matched to a gene: 15. CDR3 protein: CASSRTSGGTHPSGDTQYF. For the CDR3, the DNA is TGCGCCAGCAGCCGGACTAGCGGGGGGACCCACCCCTCGGGTGATACGCAGTATTTT.

This chain links TRBV9 with TRBJ2-3; no definite D call. V dropped 10 bases and J dropped 0 bases, with 9 bases sitting between them. The CDR3 is made up of 12 amino acids. The germline CDR1 and CDR2 sequences are SGDLS and YYNGEE. This CDR3 is CAPETSTDTQYF. For the CDR3, the DNA is TGTGCCCCTGAGACTAGCACAGATACGCAGTATTTT.

The gene calls are TRBV6-1 and TRBJ2-2; D unclear. The J call is uncertain, as TRBJ1-1 better fits the DNA end. The CDR3 covers 15 residues. Germline loops: CDR1 MNHNS, CDR2 SASEGT. The CDR3 sequence is CASSPPRGVNTEAFF. The DNA of the CDR3 is TGTGCCAGCAGTCCCCCCCGGGGTGTGAACACTGAAGCTTTCTTT.

As regards this clonotype: A much larger clone differs by one base, so this may be a read error. This sequence joins TRBV9 and TRBJ2-3; 7 positions agree with TRBD2. The CDR3 has 14 amino acids. The germline V gene encodes CDR1 SGDLS and CDR2 YYNGEE. CDR3 in amino acids: CASSAPTSTDMQYF. DNA for the CDR3: TGTGCCAGCAGCGCCCCGACTAGCACAGATATGCAGTATTTT.

This clonotype was detected a few times. Compared with germline, one end of the junction differs, possibly owing to a read error. This chain joins TRBV7-9 and TRBJ1-2; perhaps TRBD1 as D (5 bases). The CDR3 length is 15 residues. Germline V CDR1 and CDR2: SEHNR, FQNEAQ (reference sequence). The CDR3 DNA is TGTGCCAGCAGCTTAGGAGGGGCACCTAACTATGGCTACCCCTTC. Its protein product is CASSLGGAPNYGYPF.

V and J are TRBV19 and TRBJ1-2, with no clear D. Trimming pared 9 bases from V and 4 bases from J, leaving 15 bases between. Germline V gene lookup returns CDR1 LNHDA and CDR2 SQIVND (reference sequence). This CDR3 is 13 amino acids long. In DNA form, the CDR3 reads TGTGCCAGCAGTGCTAGTTTAGGCTATGGCTACACCTTC. Its translation: CASSASLGYGYTF.